Presented here are 3 T cell receptor beta chains from one specimen sequenced in a study of Ad26.COV2.S vaccination and SARS-CoV-2 variants. Generated by immunoSEQ multiplex PCR, the TCRdb table keeps only in-frame clones and is missing some. The table lists around 340,000 clones, roughly nine tenths of them singletons. Treatment of the sample: about 20 received Ad26.COV2.S at low or high dose, single or two shots; five or six received placebo; per-sample allocation not given. The samples date from day 63 after the first vaccine or placebo injection. The sample here was peripheral blood, taken in a trial of Ad26.COV2.S vaccine versus placebo. These TCRs come from a person between 18 and 65 years old who received the Ad26.COV2.S COVID-19 vaccine or a placebo.

This chain connects TRBV30 to TRBJ1-2; D is undetermined. CDR3 length equals 11 residues. CDR1 is GTSNPN and CDR2 is SVGIG in the germline V gene (reference sequence). V shed 1 base and J shed 5 bases, with 5 bases lying between them. For the CDR3, the DNA is TGTGCCTGGAGTGGCCAGTATGGCTACACCTTC. This sequence encodes CAWSGQYGYTF.

This clone was picked up one time. This chain joins TRBV10-3 and TRBJ1-4; no definite D call. This CDR3 region has 18 residues. The V gene lost 4 bases and the J gene lost 0 bases, with 18 bases spanning the gap. The germline V gene has CDR1 ENHRY and CDR2 SYGVKD. CDR3 sequence: CAISAGSQEGTTNEKLFF. The CDR3, as DNA: TGTGCCATCAGTGCGGGCTCCCAAGAAGGTACAACTAATGAAAAACTGTTTTTT.

The rearrangement links TRBV5-8 to TRBJ2-2, with 7 bases fitting TRBD1. The ends lost 4 bases at V and 10 bases at J; junction bases unmatched: 16. The CDR3 spans 16 residues. Germline CDR1 reads SGHTS; CDR2 reads YDEGEE. The CDR3 here is CASSRTGLQTDVELFF. The CDR3 DNA follows: TGTGCCAGCAGCCGGACAGGTCTCCAAACCGACGTGGAGCTGTTTTTT.